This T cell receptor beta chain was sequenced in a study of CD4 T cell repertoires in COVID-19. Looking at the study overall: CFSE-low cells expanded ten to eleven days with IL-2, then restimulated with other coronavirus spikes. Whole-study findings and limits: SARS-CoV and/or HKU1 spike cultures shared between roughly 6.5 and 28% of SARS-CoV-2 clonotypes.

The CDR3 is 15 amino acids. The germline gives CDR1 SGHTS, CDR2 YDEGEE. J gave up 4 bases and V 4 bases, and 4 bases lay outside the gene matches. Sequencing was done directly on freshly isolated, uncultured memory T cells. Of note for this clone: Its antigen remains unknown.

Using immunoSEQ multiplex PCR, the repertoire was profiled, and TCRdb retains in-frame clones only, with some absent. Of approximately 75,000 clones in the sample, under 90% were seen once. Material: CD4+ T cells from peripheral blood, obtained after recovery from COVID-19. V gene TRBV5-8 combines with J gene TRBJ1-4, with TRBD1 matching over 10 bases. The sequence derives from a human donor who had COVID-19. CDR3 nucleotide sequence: TGTGCCAGCAGCGGTGGGACAGGGGATAATGAAAAACTGTTTTTT. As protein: CASSGGTGDNEKLFF.